This T cell receptor beta chain was sequenced during a study of blood T cell repertoires in COVID-19. Study as a whole: Researchers got acute and convalescent COVID-19 samples from the United States, Italy and Spain. PBMCs, B-cell-depleted T cells, or T cells provided the cDNA or gDNA that made up the material.

In the original workflow: Scientists estimated how many nucleated cells there were by amplifying reference gene primers. Produced via immunoSEQ multiplex PCR; TCRdb's table is partial and in-frame only. The D gene and trimming were derived from the DNA, and the V and J assignments and clone size from that table. The top ten hold 1% to 1.5% of the sample, which has about 200,000 clones, roughly nine tenths seen once. The sequenced sample was peripheral blood. This clonotype was obtained from a man younger than 40 with acute or convalescent COVID-19.

CDR3: CASSIGAYNEQFF. CDR3 nucleotides: TGTGCCAGTAGTATCGGGGCCTACAATGAGCAGTTCTTC. The rearrangement uses TRBV19 and TRBJ2-1, with a tentative D call TRBD2 (5 bases). This CDR3 spans 13 amino acids. Germline CDR1 reads LNHDA; CDR2 reads SQIVND (reference sequence). The V and J ends lost 3 bases and 2 bases respectively, with 5 bases between them.